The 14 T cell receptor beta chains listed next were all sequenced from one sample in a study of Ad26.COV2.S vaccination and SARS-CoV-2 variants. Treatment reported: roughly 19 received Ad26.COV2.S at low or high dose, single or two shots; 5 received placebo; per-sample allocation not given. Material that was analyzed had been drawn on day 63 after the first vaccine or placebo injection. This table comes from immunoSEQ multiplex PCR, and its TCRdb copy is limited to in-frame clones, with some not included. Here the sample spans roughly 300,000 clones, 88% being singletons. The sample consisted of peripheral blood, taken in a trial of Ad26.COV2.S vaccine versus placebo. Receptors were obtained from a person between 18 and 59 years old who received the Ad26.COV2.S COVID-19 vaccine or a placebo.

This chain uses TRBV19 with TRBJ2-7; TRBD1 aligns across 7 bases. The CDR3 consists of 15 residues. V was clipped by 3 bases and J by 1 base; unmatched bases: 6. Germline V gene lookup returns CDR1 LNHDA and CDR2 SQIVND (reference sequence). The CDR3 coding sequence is TGTGCCAGTAGTATCCAAAGGGGGCCTTCCTACGAGCAGTACTTC. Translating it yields CASSIQRGPSYEQYF.

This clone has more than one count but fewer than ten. The CDR3 region is CASSGSGQGLKSGFDEQFF. The DNA of the CDR3 is TGTGCCAGCTCAGGTTCTGGACAGGGTCTTAAGTCAGGTTTTGATGAGCAGTTCTTC. The chain recombines TRBV18 with TRBJ2-1; TRBD1 aligns across 8 bases. Germline V gene data show CDR1 as KGHSH and CDR2 as LQKENI. After removal of 5 bases from V and 8 bases from J, the junction contained 23 bases not matched to a gene. This CDR3 is built from 19 residues.

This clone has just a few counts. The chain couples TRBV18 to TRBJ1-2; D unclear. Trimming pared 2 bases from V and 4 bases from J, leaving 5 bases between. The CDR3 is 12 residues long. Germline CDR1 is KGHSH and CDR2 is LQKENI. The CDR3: CASSPGTYGYTF. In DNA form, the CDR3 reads TGTGCCAGCTCACCAGGAACCTATGGCTACACCTTC.

The CDR3 loop is CASSLQNTGELFF. CDR3 coding DNA: TGTGCCAGCAGCTTACAGAACACCGGGGAGCTGTTTTTT. The chain links TRBV5-4 to TRBJ2-2; D is uncertain. This CDR3 spans 13 amino acids. Trimming removed 2 bases from V and 1 base from J, with 3 bases in between. CDR1 is SGHNT and CDR2 is YYREEE in the germline V gene (reference sequence).

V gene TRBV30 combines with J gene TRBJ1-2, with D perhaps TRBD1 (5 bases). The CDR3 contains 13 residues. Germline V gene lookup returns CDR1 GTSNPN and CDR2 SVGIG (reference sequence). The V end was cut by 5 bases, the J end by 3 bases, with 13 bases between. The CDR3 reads CAWAGTADYGYTF. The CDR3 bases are TGTGCCTGGGCCGGGACGGCTGACTATGGCTACACCTTC.

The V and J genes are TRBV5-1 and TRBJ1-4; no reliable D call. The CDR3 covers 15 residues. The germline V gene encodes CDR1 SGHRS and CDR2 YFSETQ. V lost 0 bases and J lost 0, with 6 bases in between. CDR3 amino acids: CASSLGDATNEKLFF. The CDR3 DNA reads TGCGCCAGCAGCTTGGGCGATGCAACTAATGAAAAACTGTTTTTT.

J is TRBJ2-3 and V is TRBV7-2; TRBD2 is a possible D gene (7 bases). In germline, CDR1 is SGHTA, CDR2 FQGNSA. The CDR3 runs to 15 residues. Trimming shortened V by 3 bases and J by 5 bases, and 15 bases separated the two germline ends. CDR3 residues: CASSFQSGGGDTQYF. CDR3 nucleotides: TGTGCCAGCAGCTTCCAATCGGGGGGCGGAGATACGCAGTATTTT.

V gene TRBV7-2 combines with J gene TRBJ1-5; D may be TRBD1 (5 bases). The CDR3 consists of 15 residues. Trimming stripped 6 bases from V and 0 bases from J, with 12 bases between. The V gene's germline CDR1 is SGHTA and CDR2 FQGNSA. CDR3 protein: CASRPWGSSNQPQHF. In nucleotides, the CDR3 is TGTGCCAGCAGGCCCTGGGGGAGTAGCAATCAGCCCCAGCATTTT.

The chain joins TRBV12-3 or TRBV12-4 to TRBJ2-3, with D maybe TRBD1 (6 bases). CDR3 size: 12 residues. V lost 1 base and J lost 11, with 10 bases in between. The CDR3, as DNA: TGTGCCAGCAGTTTAGGACAGGAGAAGCAGTATTTT. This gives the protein CASSLGQEKQYF.

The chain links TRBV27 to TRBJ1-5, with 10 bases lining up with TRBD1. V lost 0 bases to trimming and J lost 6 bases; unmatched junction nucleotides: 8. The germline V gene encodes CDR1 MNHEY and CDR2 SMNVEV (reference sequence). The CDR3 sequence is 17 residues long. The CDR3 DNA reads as TGTGCCAGCAGTTTATCCAGGGACAGGGGATTCGGTCAGCCCCAGCATTTT. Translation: CASSLSRDRGFGQPQHF.

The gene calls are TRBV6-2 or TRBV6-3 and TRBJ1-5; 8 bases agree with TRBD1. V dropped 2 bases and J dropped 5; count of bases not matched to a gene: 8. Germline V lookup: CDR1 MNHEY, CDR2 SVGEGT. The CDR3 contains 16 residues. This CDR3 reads CASSYPGTGPYQPQHF. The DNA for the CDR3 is TGTGCCAGCAGTTACCCCGGGACAGGTCCCTATCAGCCCCAGCATTTT.

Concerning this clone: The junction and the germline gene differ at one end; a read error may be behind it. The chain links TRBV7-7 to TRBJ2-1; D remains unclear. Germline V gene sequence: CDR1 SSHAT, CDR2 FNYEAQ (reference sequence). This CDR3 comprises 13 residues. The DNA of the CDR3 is TGTGCTAGCAGCTTAGGGCCAAACAATGAGCAGTTCTTC. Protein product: CASSLGPNNEQFF. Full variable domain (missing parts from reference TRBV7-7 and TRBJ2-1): GAGVSQSPRYKVTKRGQDVTLRCDPISSHATLYWYQQALGQGPEFLTYFNYEAQPDKSGLPSDRFSAERPEGSISTLTIQRTEQRDSAMYRCASSLGPNNEQFFGPGTRLTVL.

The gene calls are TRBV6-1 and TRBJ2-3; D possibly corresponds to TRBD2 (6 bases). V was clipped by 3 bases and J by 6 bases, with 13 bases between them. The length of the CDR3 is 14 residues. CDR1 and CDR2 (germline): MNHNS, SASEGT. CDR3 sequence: CASSEALAWDTQYF. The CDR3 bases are TGTGCCAGCAGTGAGGCGCTAGCGTGGGATACGCAGTATTTT.

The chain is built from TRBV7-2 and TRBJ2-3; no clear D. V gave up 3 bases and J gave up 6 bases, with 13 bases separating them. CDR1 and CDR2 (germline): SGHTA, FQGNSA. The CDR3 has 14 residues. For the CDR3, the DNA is TGTGCCAGCAGCTTCGGTCGAGGACCGGATACGCAGTATTTT. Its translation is CASSFGRGPDTQYF.